This passage covers 3 T cell receptor beta chains from one sample sequenced in a study of blood T cell repertoires in COVID-19. Sequenced by immunoSEQ multiplex PCR; TCRdb stores in-frame clones only, minus some. Here the sample spans 80,000 to 130,000 clones, approximately 86% being singletons. Specimen: PBMCs or T cells enriched from blood (not recorded which). The receptors here all came from a woman between 45 and 60 years old who had recovered from COVID-19.

The chain joins TRBV19 to TRBJ2-3, with a weak D call TRBD2 (5 bases). Germline CDR1 and CDR2: LNHDA and SQIVND (reference sequence). The germline V and J ends were trimmed by 6 bases and 8 bases, with 12 bases remaining between them. CDR3 length: 12 amino acids. DNA for the CDR3: TGTGCCAGTAGCCACCTGGAGGCTACGCAGTATTTT. It codes for CASSHLEATQYF.

The chain combines TRBV5-1 with TRBJ2-5, with TRBD1 matching 7 bases. J gave up 3 bases and V 4 bases, and 9 bases lay outside the gene matches. The CDR3 length is 15 residues. CDR1 is SGHRS, CDR2 YFSETQ, per germline. The CDR3 region is CASSAGGQAEETQYF. The CDR3 DNA sequence: TGCGCCAGCAGCGCCGGCGGACAGGCCGAAGAGACCCAGTACTTC.

The rearrangement links TRBV24-1 to TRBJ2-5, with TRBD1 matching over 7 bases. The junction had 9 bases not matched to a gene; V was cut back by 3 bases and J by 3 bases. Germline V lookup: CDR1 KGHDR, CDR2 SFDVKD. The CDR3 sequence is 16 residues long. The CDR3 reads CATSDISGTEKETQYF. The DNA for the CDR3 is TGTGCCACCAGTGATATATCAGGGACAGAAAAAGAGACCCAGTACTTC.